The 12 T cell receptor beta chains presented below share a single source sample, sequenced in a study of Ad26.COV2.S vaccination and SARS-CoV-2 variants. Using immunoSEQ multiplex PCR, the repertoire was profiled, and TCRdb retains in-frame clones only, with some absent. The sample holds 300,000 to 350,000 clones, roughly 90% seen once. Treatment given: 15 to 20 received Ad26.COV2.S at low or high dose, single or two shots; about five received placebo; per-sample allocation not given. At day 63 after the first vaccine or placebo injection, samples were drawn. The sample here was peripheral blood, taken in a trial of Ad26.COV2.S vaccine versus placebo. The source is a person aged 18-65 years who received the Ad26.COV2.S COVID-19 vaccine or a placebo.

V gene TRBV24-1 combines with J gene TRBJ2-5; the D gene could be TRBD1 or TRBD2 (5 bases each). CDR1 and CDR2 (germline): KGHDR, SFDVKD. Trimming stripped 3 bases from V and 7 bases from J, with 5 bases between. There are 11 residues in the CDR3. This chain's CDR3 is CATSDGGTQYF. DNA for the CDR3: TGTGCCACCAGTGATGGGGGGACCCAGTACTTC.

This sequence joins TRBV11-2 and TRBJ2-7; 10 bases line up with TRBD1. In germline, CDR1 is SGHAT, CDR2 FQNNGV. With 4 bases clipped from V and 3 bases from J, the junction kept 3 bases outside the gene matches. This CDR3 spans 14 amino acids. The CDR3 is CASSSDRGHYEQYF. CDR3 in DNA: TGTGCCAGCAGCTCTGACAGGGGGCACTACGAGCAGTACTTC.

CDR3 sequence: CASSPPGRSEKLFF. The DNA for the CDR3 is TGTGCCAGCAGTCCTCCAGGGCGGTCTGAAAAACTGTTTTTT. The V gene is TRBV6-5, the J gene TRBJ1-4, with D perhaps TRBD1 (5 bases). Germline CDR1 and CDR2: MNHEY and SVGAGI. The CDR3 covers 14 residues. Trimming shortened V by 5 bases and J by 7 bases, and 14 bases separated the two germline ends.

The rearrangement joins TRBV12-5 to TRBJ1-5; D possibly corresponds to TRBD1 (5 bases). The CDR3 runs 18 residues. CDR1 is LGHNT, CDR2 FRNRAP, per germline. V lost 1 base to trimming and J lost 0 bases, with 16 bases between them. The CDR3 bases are TGTGCTAGTGGTTTGGCTGGACACTCAACTTATAGCAATCAGCCCCAGCATTTT. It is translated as CASGLAGHSTYSNQPQHF.

The CDR3 sequence is CASRRGGSTDTQYF. The CDR3 bases are TGTGCCAGCAGGAGAGGGGGTAGCACAGATACGCAGTATTTT. The rearrangement joins TRBV7-3 to TRBJ2-3; weak D call: TRBD1 (6 bases). V lost 6 bases to trimming and J lost 0 bases, with 10 bases between them. CDR1 and CDR2 from the germline V gene are SGHTA and FQGTGA. The CDR3 runs to 14 residues.

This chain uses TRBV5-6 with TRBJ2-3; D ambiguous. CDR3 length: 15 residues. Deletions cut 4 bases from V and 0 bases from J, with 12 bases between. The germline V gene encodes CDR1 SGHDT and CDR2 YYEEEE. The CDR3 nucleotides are TGTGCCAGCAGCCTAGACGGATCTAGCACAGATACGCAGTATTTT. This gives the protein CASSLDGSSTDTQYF.

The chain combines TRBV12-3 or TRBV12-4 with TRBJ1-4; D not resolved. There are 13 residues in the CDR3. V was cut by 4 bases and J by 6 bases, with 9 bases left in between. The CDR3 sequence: CASSYGWDEKLFF. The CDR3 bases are TGTGCCAGCAGTTACGGCTGGGATGAAAAACTGTTTTTT.

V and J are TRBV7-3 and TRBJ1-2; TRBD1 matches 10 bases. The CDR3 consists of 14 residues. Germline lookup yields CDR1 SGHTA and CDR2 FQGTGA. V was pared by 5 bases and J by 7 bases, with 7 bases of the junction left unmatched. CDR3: CASSPTGGMFGYTF. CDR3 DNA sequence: TGTGCCAGCAGCCCGACAGGGGGCATGTTTGGCTACACCTTC. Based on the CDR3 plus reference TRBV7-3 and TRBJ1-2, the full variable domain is GAGVSQTPSNKVTEKGKYVELRCDPISGHTALYWYRQSLGQGPEFLIYFQGTGAADDSGLPNDRFFAVRPEGSVSTLKIQRTERGDSAVYLCASSPTGGMFGYTFGSGTRLTVV.

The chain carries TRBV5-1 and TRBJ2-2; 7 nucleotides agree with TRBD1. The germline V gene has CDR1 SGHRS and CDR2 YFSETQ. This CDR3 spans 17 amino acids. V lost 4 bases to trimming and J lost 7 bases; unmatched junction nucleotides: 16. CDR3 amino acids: CASSNHGQGVKDGELFF. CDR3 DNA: TGCGCCAGCAGCAACCATGGGCAGGGGGTTAAGGACGGGGAGCTGTTTTTT. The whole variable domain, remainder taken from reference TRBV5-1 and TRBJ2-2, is KAGVTQTPRYLIKTRGQQVTLSCSPISGHRSVSWYQQTPGQGLQFLFEYFSETQRNKGNFPGRFSGRQFSNSRSEMNVSTLELGDSALYLCASSNHGQGVKDGELFFGEGSRLTVL.

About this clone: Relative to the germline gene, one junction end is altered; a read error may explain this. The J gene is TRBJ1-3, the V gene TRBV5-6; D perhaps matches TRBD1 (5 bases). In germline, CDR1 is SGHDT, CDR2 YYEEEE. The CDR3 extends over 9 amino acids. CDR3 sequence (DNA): TGTGCCAGCAGCTCATCTGGGGGTTTT. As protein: CASSSSGGF. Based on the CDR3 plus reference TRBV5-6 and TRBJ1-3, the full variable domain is DAGVTQSPTHLIKTRGQQVTLRCSPKSGHDTVSWYQQALGQGPQFIFQYYEEEERQRGNFPDRFSGHQFPNYSSELNVNALLLGDSALYLCASSSSGGFGEGSWLTVV.

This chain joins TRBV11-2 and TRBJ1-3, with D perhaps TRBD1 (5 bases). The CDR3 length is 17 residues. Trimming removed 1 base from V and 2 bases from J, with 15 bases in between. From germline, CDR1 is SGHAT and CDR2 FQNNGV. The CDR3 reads CASSLGLRGSAGNTIYF. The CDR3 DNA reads TGTGCCAGCAGCTTAGGACTGAGGGGCTCGGCTGGAAACACCATATATTTT.

CDR3 nucleotides: TGTGCCAGTCGTTCACACAGAGCAACTAATGAAAAACTGTTTTTT. It encodes CASRSHRATNEKLFF. V and J are TRBV19 and TRBJ1-4; D unresolved. V lost 8 bases and J lost 0, with 13 bases in between. This CDR3 contains 15 residues. Germline V lookup: CDR1 LNHDA, CDR2 SQIVND (reference sequence).